This T cell receptor (beta chain) was sequenced for a study of regulatory T cells in long-lasting Graves disease. Turning to the study itself: Persistent Graves' disease meant over 5 years of antithyroid drugs with positive TSH receptor antibodies.

The time point denotes: persistent/refractory GD, antithyroid drugs over 5 years with positive TRAb. The authors made the TCR library using RNA they extracted from PBMCs. This clonotype occurred many times. Its antigen remains unidentified. In building TCR beta libraries, iRepertoire HTBI primers were used together with Arm-PCR of CDR3 regions. TCRdb reanalysed the multiplex PCR reads using MiXCR and keeps one entry per CDR3 protein. The data show roughly 400,000 distinct CDR3 sequences, around 23% seen once. Points from the study as a whole: Public clonotype sharing was higher in persistent than newly diagnosed patients. Peripheral blood, not thyroid tissue, was the sole material studied.

CDR1 is DFQATT and CDR2 is SNEGSKA in the germline V gene (reference sequence). This CDR3 has 14 amino acids. With V trimmed by 5 bases and J by 2 bases, 7 bases remained unmatched. The sequence was obtained from a female donor with Graves disease. The J gene is TRBJ2-5, the V gene TRBV20-1; TRBD1 aligns across 8 bases. The sample consisted of peripheral blood mononuclear cells (PBMCs), taken when the disease was refractory, from a patient treated with antithyroid drugs. The CDR3 DNA is TGCAGTGCTCGGGCCCGGACAGGGCAAGAGACCCAGTACTTC. Translated: CSARARTGQETQYF.